This T cell receptor beta chain was captured in a study of monozygotic twins with inflammatory bowel disease. Study-wide findings and caveats: There was no way to distinguish the different T cell subtypes. IBD patients shared fewer clonotypes with others than healthy twins, especially with disease activity. Discordant twins showed the same repertoire similarity as concordant twins, possibly from limited power.

CDR1 is DFQATT and CDR2 is SNEGSKA in the germline V gene (reference sequence). This CDR3 has 14 amino acids. For this clonotype: Its target is unknown.

Each of the TCR libraries took 3,000 to 4,000 ng of total RNA. TCRdb derives one entry per CDR3 protein from the 5' RACE reads, leaving out DNA. The listing records 300,000 to 450,000 distinct CDR3 sequences. This receptor was obtained from a human donor with ulcerative colitis or Crohn's disease, or a healthy co-twin of an affected twin (not recorded which). V and J are TRBV20-1 and TRBJ1-2; the TCRdb call, TRBD1, lacks DNA for checking. The sample was blood. CDR3 region: CSAIAGQGARGYTF.